One T cell receptor (beta chain) is described in this entry. This clone has only a few counts. Its antigen has not been determined. Within one base of it there is no much larger clone, and no base qualities were kept. This sample stems from a study of blood T cell repertoires in COVID-19 (dated by TCRdb to the early 2020s). As for the study more broadly: Collaborator samples came from the United States, Italy and Spain and covered acute and convalescent phases of COVID-19. The prospective study material was composed of cDNA or gDNA derived from T cells, B-cell-depleted T cells, or PBMCs. Deeply sampled blood TCRbeta repertoires from subjects exposed to, actively infected with, or recovered from COVID-19 were included in the dataset. The repertoires were made available in a free public database intended to serve as a resource for research on the immune response to SARS-CoV-2. Samples came from the ongoing ImmuneRACE study (first 160 participants) plus 1,254 subjects from 6 global collaborators. Nearly every sample came with metadata listing a de-identified subject ID, COVID-19 status, age in years and sex. Where available, HLA class I and class II types were obtained from metadata supplied by the sample provider rather than from assay-based typing. The full study reports these points: How much clinical and demographic metadata was included differed by source and by participant, and the metadata was provided uncurated.

The cysteine opens and the phenylalanine closes a CDR3 of 14 amino acids. Only CDR3 DNA is held: 42 bases, read in frame from base 1. Sequences SNHLY (CDR1) and FYNNEI (CDR2) are obtained from the germline V gene. The junction shows trimming of 10 bases on V and 4 bases on J, and the gene matches do not reach 8 bases of it. The immunoSEQ Assay, a bias-controlled multiplex PCR, was used to amplify TCRbeta CDR3 regions from genomic DNA. Processing in the source paper ran as follows. The number of nucleated cells in each sample was estimated by amplification of reference gene primers within the assay. To quantify the absolute abundance of each unique TCRbeta CDR3 rearrangement, sequence reads were collapsed and filtered. For each sample, productive Simpson clonality was calculated by taking the square root of Simpson's diversity index across productive rearrangements. This is the immuneACCESS table as TCRdb keeps it, with only in-frame sequences that have V and J called. A part of the clones is gone; compared with another copy, unresolved V genes explain less than half, and the rest is unexplained. That table furnishes V, J and clone size, whereas the DNA furnished D and trimming. Recorded for this sample are fewer than 110,000 clones; about 80% of them occurred a single time. The leading ten clones occupy more than 10% of the sample.

The collaborating institutions used their own protocols to collect whole blood in K2EDTA tubes. For TCRbeta analysis, collaborator samples were shipped as frozen whole blood, as isolated PBMCs, or as DNA extracted from either sample type. The sequence was obtained from a human donor in a cohort sampled during active COVID-19. The sequence links TRBV2 to TRBJ2-2, and TRBD2 aligns with 8 junction nucleotides. The sequenced material came from peripheral blood. The sequenced DNA: TGTGCCACATCCCGGGGGGGCACCACCGGGGAGCTGTTTTTT. It codes for CATSRGGTTGELFF.